Listed below are T cell receptor beta chains from one sample, sequenced in a study of cytomegalovirus exposure and HLA in healthy donors. TCRdb's copy holds only in-frame clones and misses some; the assay was immunoSEQ multiplex PCR. The sample contains about 110,000 clones, roughly 82% of which appear only once. The sample comprised PBMCs. These receptors all come from a male donor in good health and CMV-seronegative. The CDR3 runs from the conserved cysteine through the conserved F or W. A D gene is named only where the DNA matches it firmly. The size of a clone is reported for some rows only, either as once, few or many, or as a class for expanded clones.

v_gene,j_gene,d_gene,abundance,CDR3nt,CDR3aa
TRBV5-1,TRBJ2-7,.,.,TGCGCCAGCAGCTTGGGGGGCACCTACGAGCAGTACTTC,CASSLGGTYEQYF
TRBV6-4,TRBJ2-2,TRBD2,once,TGTGCCAGCAGTGAGGAGACTAGCGGGAGTAGGGAGCTGTTTTTT,CASSEETSGSRELFF
TRBV7-2,TRBJ1-1,.,.,TGTGCCGAACAAGTGGTGAACACTGAAGCTTTCTTT,CAEQVVNTEAFF
TRBV7-2,TRBJ2-1,TRBD2,few,TGTGCCAGCAGCTTCGGGACTAGAGCCTACAATGAGCAGTTCTTC,CASSFGTRAYNEQFF
TRBV10-2,TRBJ2-1,TRBD2,once,TGCGCCAGCAGTGAGGCGGTGGGGACTAGTCGCGATGAGCAGTTCTTC,CASSEAVGTSRDEQFF
TRBV7-9,TRBJ2-5,.,few,TGTGCCAGCAGCCAAGGGGTTGGGACCCAGTACTTC,CASSQGVGTQYF
TRBV6-1,TRBJ1-1,TRBD1,.,TGTGCCAGTTACAGGGTAAGGGGGCTAAGCACTGAAGCTTTCTTT,CASYRVRGLSTEAFF
TRBV19,TRBJ2-2,TRBD1,.,TGTGCCAGTAGTATTCCGACAGGGAAGAACACCGGGGAGCTGTTTTTT,CASSIPTGKNTGELFF
TRBV4-1,TRBJ2-1,.,.,TGCGCCAGCAGCCAAGATATCCTCTCCTACAATGAGCAGTTCTTC,CASSQDILSYNEQFF
TRBV7-2,TRBJ2-7,TRBD2,.,TGTGCCAGCAGGGCTCAAGCGGGAGTTGATTACGAGCAGTACTTC,CASRAQAGVDYEQYF
TRBV27,TRBJ2-2,TRBD2,.,TGTGCCAGCAGTCCCCGCGGGAGGACTACGAACACCGGGGAGCTGTTTTTT,CASSPRGRTTNTGELFF
TRBV6-4,TRBJ2-1,TRBD2,few,TGTGCCAGCAGTGACCTAGCGGGGTCAGTCAATGAGCAGTTCTTC,CASSDLAGSVNEQFF
TRBV6-4,TRBJ2-1,TRBD2,.,TGTGCCAGCAGTGACTCTGCTAGCGGGGGCTACAATGAGCAGTTCTTC,CASSDSASGGYNEQFF
TRBV27,TRBJ2-3,TRBD2,.,TGTGCCAGCACCACCGGGGGGGCAGGGGATACGCAGTATTTT,CASTTGGAGDTQYF
TRBV25-1,TRBJ2-5,TRBD1,.,TGTGCCAGCAGTGAGGGGACAGGGGTTCGGGAGACCCAGTACTTC,CASSEGTGVRETQYF
TRBV15,TRBJ1-5,.,.,TGTGCCACCAGCAGAGTTGGGGTAGGGGATCAGCCCCAGCATTTT,CATSRVGVGDQPQHF
TRBV30,TRBJ1-1,.,.,TGTGCCTGGAATAAGGGGTTTATCATCGGGACTGAAGCTTTCTTT,CAWNKGFIIGTEAFF